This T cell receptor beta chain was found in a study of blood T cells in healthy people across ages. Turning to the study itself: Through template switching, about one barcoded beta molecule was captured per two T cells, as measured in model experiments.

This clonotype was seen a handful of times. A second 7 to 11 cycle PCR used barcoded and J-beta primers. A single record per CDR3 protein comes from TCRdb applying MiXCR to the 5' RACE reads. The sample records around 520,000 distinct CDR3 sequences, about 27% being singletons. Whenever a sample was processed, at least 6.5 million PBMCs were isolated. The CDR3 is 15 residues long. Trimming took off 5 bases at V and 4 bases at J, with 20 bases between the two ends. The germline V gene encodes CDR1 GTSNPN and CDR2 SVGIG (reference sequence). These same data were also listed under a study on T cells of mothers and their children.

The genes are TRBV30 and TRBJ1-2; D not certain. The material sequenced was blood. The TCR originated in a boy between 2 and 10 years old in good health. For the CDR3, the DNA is TGTGCCTGGGCAGCCCGAAGGATCCCCGTCTATGGCTACACCTTC. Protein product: CAWAARRIPVYGYTF.